The clone carrying this T cell receptor beta chain was observed at least ten times. The antigen remains unidentified. This sample was taken from a study of T cells after yellow fever vaccination. Study context: Fractions of low cell number were prepared using SMART-Seq v4 Ultra Low Input. Findings and limits, study-wide: The study re-detected most primary-vaccination clones after the booster (approximately 96% CD4, 80% to 90% CD8). The secondary response showed a weaker magnitude and a faster peak, day 5 versus 15.

Trimming pared 1 base from V and 4 bases from J, leaving 15 bases between. From germline, CDR1 is GTSNPN and CDR2 SVGIG (reference sequence). The CDR3 is 15 amino acids. Template switching with 5'RACE generated the TCR cDNA and added a universal primer site and UMIs. TCRdb reprocessed the 5' RACE reads via MiXCR and lists one record per CDR3 protein. Of approximately 93,000 distinct CDR3 sequences in the sample, roughly 5.8% were seen once. The chain couples TRBV30 to TRBJ2-3; TRBD2 is a possible D gene (5 bases). This sample comprised CD8+ T cells sorted from PBMCs, obtained 10 days after the yellow fever booster vaccination. This TCR came from a man younger than 35 who received the YFV17D yellow fever vaccine. The CDR3 region is CAWSEGASSPDTQYF. The CDR3 nucleotides are TGTGCCTGGAGTGAGGGAGCCTCTAGTCCAGATACGCAGTATTTT.